This record concerns one TCR beta chain sequence. The sample belongs to a study of shared clonotypes between healthy human individuals. V shed 4 bases and J shed 0 bases, with 12 bases lying between them. Germline CDR1 and CDR2: SGHRS and YFSETQ. CDR3 size: 15 residues. In the original processing: In the immunoSEQ data, sequences were junction-only and lacked quality scores, so filtering differed. Data came from immunoSEQ multiplex PCR; TCRdb stores just in-frame clones and leaves some out. That table gives V, J and clone size, and the DNA gave D and trimming. The sample shows some 2 million clones, 85% to 95% of them seen only once.

The TCR was taken from a man aged 18 to 30 in good health. The chain couples TRBV5-1 to TRBJ2-3; D is ambiguous. Material for sequencing was naive CD4+ T cells sorted from blood. Subset denoted: CD45RA+ positively selected. Here the CDR3 reads CASSPFDPSTDTQYF. Written as DNA, the CDR3 is TGCGCCAGCAGCCCATTCGACCCGAGCACAGATACGCAGTATTTT. Full variable domain (outside the CDR3, taken from reference TRBV5-1 and TRBJ2-3): KAGVTQTPRYLIKTRGQQVTLSCSPISGHRSVSWYQQTPGQGLQFLFEYFSETQRNKGNFPGRFSGRQFSNSRSEMNVSTLELGDSALYLCASSPFDPSTDTQYFGPGTRLTVL.